This TCR beta chain was captured by sequencing in a study of long-term antiretroviral therapy in people with HIV. One or more pre-ART and two or more post-ART PBMC samples were available from each donor. The trim removed 4 bases at V and 5 bases at J, leaving 10 bases unmatched. Per germline, CDR1 SGHRS and CDR2 YFSETQ. CDR3 length: 17 amino acids. The libraries were made with immunoSEQ v3.0 at survey level. Some clones are missing from TCRdb's copy, which holds only in-frame ones; the method was immunoSEQ multiplex PCR. The table lists approximately 7,900 clones, approximately 80% of them singletons.

This TCR derives from a man aged 35 to 55 with HIV. The rearrangement links TRBV5-1 to TRBJ2-3; 13 bases fit TRBD2. The sample was unsorted PBMCs, taken 0.1 years after starting antiretroviral therapy. The CDR3 is CASSAGTSGAPVDTQYF. As DNA, the CDR3 is TGCGCCAGCAGCGCTGGGACTAGCGGGGCCCCCGTAGATACGCAGTATTTT.